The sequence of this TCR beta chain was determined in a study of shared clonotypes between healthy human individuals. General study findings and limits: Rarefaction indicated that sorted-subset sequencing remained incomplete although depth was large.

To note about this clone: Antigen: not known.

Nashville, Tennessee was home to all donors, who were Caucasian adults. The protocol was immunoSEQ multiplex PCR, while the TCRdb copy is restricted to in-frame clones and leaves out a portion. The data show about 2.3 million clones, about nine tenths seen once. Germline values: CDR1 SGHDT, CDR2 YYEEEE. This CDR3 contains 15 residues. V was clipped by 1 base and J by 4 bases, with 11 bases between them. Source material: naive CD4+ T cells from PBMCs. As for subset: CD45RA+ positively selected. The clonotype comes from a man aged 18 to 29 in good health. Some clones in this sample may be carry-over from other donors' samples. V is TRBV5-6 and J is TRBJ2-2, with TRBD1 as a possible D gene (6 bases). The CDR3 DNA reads TGTGCCAGCAGCTTGATGGGCAGGGGCACCGGGGAGCTGTTTTTT. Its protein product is CASSLMGRGTGELFF. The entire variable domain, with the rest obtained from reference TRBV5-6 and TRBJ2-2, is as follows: DAGVTQSPTHLIKTRGQQVTLRCSPKSGHDTVSWYQQALGQGPQFIFQYYEEEERQRGNFPDRFSGHQFPNYSSELNVNALLLGDSALYLCASSLMGRGTGELFFGEGSRLTVL.